The source of this T cell receptor beta chain is a study of blood T cell repertoires in COVID-19. Study-wide background: Sources were T cells, B-cell-depleted T cells, or PBMCs; the material itself was cDNA or gDNA.

Repertoires were generated with immunoSEQ multiplex PCR, while TCRdb's copy carries only in-frame clones and drops some. The sample carries around 330,000 clones, roughly 88% recorded once. This CDR3 region has 13 residues. Germline V CDR1 and CDR2: SNHLY, FYNNEI. This sequence joins TRBV2 and TRBJ2-3; TRBD2 might be the D (5 bases). The sequencing sample was made of peripheral blood. This clonotype originated in a young woman with COVID-19, enrolled during active disease. The CDR3 protein is CAGRGSITDTQYF. In nucleotides, the CDR3 is TGTGCTGGGAGAGGGAGCATCACAGATACGCAGTATTTT.